The T cell receptor (beta chain) under discussion was sequenced for a study of blood T cell repertoires in COVID-19. The assay was immunoSEQ multiplex PCR, and TCRdb's table has in-frame clones only and misses some. The sample carries about 88,000 clones, more than 90% recorded once. CDR3 length equals 15 residues. Germline lookup yields CDR1 SGHAT and CDR2 FQNNGV. The V gene lost 0 bases and the J gene lost 9 bases, with 12 bases spanning the gap. This receptor was taken from a man in his 60s with acute or convalescent COVID-19. Source material: peripheral blood. The chain combines TRBV11-2 with TRBJ1-6; D perhaps matches TRBD1 (6 bases). The CDR3 nucleotides are TGTGCCAGCAGCTTAGATGGTGCAGGGGTTTCACCCCTCCACTTT. Protein sequence: CASSLDGAGVSPLHF.